Here is one T cell receptor beta chain with its context. The target of this receptor is not known. Base qualities are not recorded, but no much larger clone differs from it by a single base. TCRbeta CDR3 regions were amplified from genomic DNA by means of the immunoSEQ Assay, a bias-controlled multiplex PCR. The authors' analysis ran thus. Nucleated cell counts per sample were estimated from amplification of reference gene primers within the assay. Sequence reads were collapsed and filtered to measure the absolute abundance of every unique TCRbeta CDR3 rearrangement. For each sample, productive Simpson clonality was calculated by taking the square root of Simpson's diversity index across productive rearrangements. TCRdb carries this immuneACCESS record with in-frame sequences only. Its versions omit some clonotypes, under half of them owing to an unresolved V gene in the studies checked, with the rest unexplained. That table gives V, J and clone size, and the DNA gave D and trimming. A total of 200,000 to 250,000 clones appear in this sample, around four fifths of them only once. Jointly, the top ten make up 7.5% to 9.5% of the sample.

In Seattle, one collaborating source enrolled patients while the infection was active and tracked those patients longitudinally over the course of disease. Each collaborating institution followed its own protocols to collect whole blood in K2EDTA tubes. For TCRbeta analysis, collaborator samples were shipped as frozen whole blood, as isolated PBMCs, or as DNA extracted from either sample type. CDR1 and CDR2, per the germline V gene, are SQVTM and ANQGSEA. V loses 2 bases, J loses 2 bases, and the germline ends lie 7 bases apart. The cysteine opens and the phenylalanine closes a CDR3 of 13 amino acids. Left in the record is the CDR3 DNA by itself, 39 bases read in frame from the first base. The data belong to a study of blood T cell repertoires in COVID-19 (dated by TCRdb to 2018 to 2021). Regarding the complete study: Collaborator samples came from the United States, Italy and Spain and covered acute and convalescent phases of COVID-19. The material from the prospective study consisted of cDNA or gDNA derived from T cells, B-cell-depleted T cells, or PBMCs. Deeply sampled blood TCRbeta repertoires from subjects exposed to, actively infected with, or recovered from COVID-19 were included in the dataset. A freely available public database, intended as a resource for researchers studying the immune response to SARS-CoV-2, is where the repertoires were released. Samples came from the ongoing ImmuneRACE study (first 160 participants) plus 1,254 subjects from 6 global collaborators. Sample metadata almost always included a de-identified subject ID, COVID-19 status, age in years and sex. Where available, HLA class I and class II types were taken from metadata supplied by the sample provider and were not determined by assay-based typing. Study-wide findings and limitations: The amount of clinical and demographic metadata varied by source and participant and was provided uncurated.

In this chain, TRBV29-1 is recombined with TRBJ1-3; the D gene cannot be named for sure. The sequenced sample consisted of peripheral blood. The sequence derives from a woman of 80 years or more with COVID-19, enrolled during active disease. The CDR3 is CSVEKNTGNTIYF. The DNA sequence is given as TGCAGCGTTGAAAAGAACACTGGAAACACCATATATTTT.